This T cell receptor (beta chain) was captured by sequencing in a study of blood T cell repertoires in COVID-19. Overall study: The samples span acute and convalescent COVID-19 from the United States, Italy and Spain. Sample material is recorded as cDNA or gDNA derived from T cells, B-cell-depleted T cells, or PBMCs.

The Seattle patients joined while their infection was active and were tracked longitudinally afterward. V gave up 2 bases and J gave up 3 bases, with 13 bases separating them. The CDR3 is 15 residues long. Germline CDR1 reads GTSNPN; CDR2 reads SVGIG (reference sequence). Authors' data handling: Estimates of nucleated cell counts were drawn from the amplification of reference gene primers. Clones were sequenced by immunoSEQ multiplex PCR, and TCRdb holds only the in-frame ones, with some missing. V, J and clone size are those of that table, while D and trimming were read from the DNA. The sample has roughly 68,000 clones, around nine tenths seen once.

Sequencing was done on a sample of peripheral blood. The chain uses TRBV30 and TRBJ1-4, with D perhaps TRBD1 (5 bases). The origin of this receptor is a man aged 35-49 years with COVID-19, enrolled during active disease. The CDR3 is CAWSHPGTSNEKLFF. The CDR3 DNA reads as TGTGCCTGGAGTCATCCGGGGACTTCTAATGAAAAACTGTTTTTT.